This is a list of T cell receptor beta chains from one sample in a study of beta chain features in type 1 diabetes. Produced via immunoSEQ multiplex PCR; TCRdb's table is partial and in-frame only. The sample includes 310,000 or so clones, 15% of them seen just once. The sample was naive CD4+ T cells from blood. These receptor sequences come from a man younger than 35 with type 1 diabetes. CDR3s include the opening cysteine and the closing phenylalanine or tryptophan. A D gene is named only where the DNA matches it firmly. The size entry is marked missing in some rows and otherwise reads once, few, many or a size class.

TRBD1	few	TRBV5-1	TRBJ2-6	CASSTSDRASVLTF	TGCGCCAGCAGCACATCGGACAGGGCGAGCGTCCTGACTTTC
.	few	TRBV29-1	TRBJ2-7	CSVEVAGHPYEQYF	TGCAGCGTTGAAGTAGCAGGACACCCCTACGAGCAGTACTTC
.	.	TRBV7-2	TRBJ1-5	CASSFGGVRNQPQHF	TGTGCCAGCAGTTTTGGGGGGGTCAGGAATCAGCCCCAGCATTTT
.	few	TRBV30	TRBJ2-1	CAWSTASVSYNEQFF	TGTGCCTGGAGTACGGCTAGCGTCTCCTACAATGAGCAGTTCTTC
.	few	TRBV9	TRBJ2-7	CASSVAGTTSEQYF	TGTGCCAGCAGCGTAGCTGGGACAACCTCAGAGCAGTACTTC
.	.	TRBV28	TRBJ1-2	CASIRTDSMGYTF	TGTGCCAGTATCCGGACAGATTCTATGGGCTACACCTTC
TRBD1	.	TRBV25-1	TRBJ2-7	CASSEYGGQMSYEQYF	TGTGCCAGCAGTGAATATGGGGGACAGATGTCCTACGAGCAGTACTTC
.	few	TRBV5-1	TRBJ2-7	CASSLGNGAYEQYF	TGCGCCAGCAGCTTAGGAAACGGAGCCTACGAGCAGTACTTC
TRBD2	.	TRBV4-3	TRBJ2-3	CASSQEKRGGRNTQYF	TGCGCCAGCAGCCAAGAGAAGCGGGGGGGGCGAAATACGCAGTATTTT
TRBD2	few	TRBV27	TRBJ2-1	CASSLTSGGFNEQFF	TGTGCCAGCAGTTTAACCAGCGGGGGTTTCAATGAGCAGTTCTTC
TRBD1	.	TRBV19	TRBJ2-2	CASMDRVNTGELFF	TGTGCCAGTATGGACAGGGTTAACACCGGGGAGCTGTTTTTT
.	few	TRBV11-2	TRBJ1-5	CASSYLSTGPQHF	TGTGCCAGCAGCTACCTCTCAACAGGGCCCCAGCATTTT
TRBD2	.	TRBV27	TRBJ2-7	CASRTVAGKGYEQYF	TGTGCCAGCAGGACCGTAGCGGGGAAGGGTTACGAGCAGTACTTC
.	.	TRBV6-5	TRBJ2-4	CASRPLSGAKNIQYF	TGTGCCAGTCGACCGCTCTCGGGGGCCAAAAACATTCAGTACTTC
.	.	TRBV4-1	TRBJ1-5	CASSHVGWGVGQPQHF	TGCGCCAGCAGCCATGTGGGTTGGGGAGTCGGTCAGCCCCAGCATTTT
TRBD2	.	TRBV4-2	TRBJ2-1	CASSHSPFKSGGIDEQFF	TGTGCCAGCAGCCACTCCCCCTTCAAGAGCGGGGGGATAGATGAGCAGTTCTTC
.	.	TRBV13	TRBJ2-1	CASSLFWTDNEQFF	TGTGCCAGCAGCTTATTCTGGACAGACAATGAGCAGTTCTTC
TRBD2	few	TRBV28	TRBJ2-1	CASSLEGSGGHAYNEQFF	TGTGCCAGCAGTTTAGAGGGTAGCGGGGGCCATGCCTACAATGAGCAGTTCTTC
TRBD1	.	TRBV28	TRBJ1-6	CASSTGGDNSPLHF	TGTGCCAGCAGTACAGGGGGAGACAATTCACCCCTCCACTTT
.	.	TRBV7-2	TRBJ1-6	CASSSPRRDSPLHF	TGTGCCAGCAGCTCGCCTCGCAGGGATTCACCCCTCCACTTT
TRBD1	few	TRBV7-2	TRBJ2-5	CASSLWVRQGQETQYF	TGTGCCAGCAGCTTATGGGTGAGACAGGGGCAAGAGACCCAGTACTTC
.	few	TRBV2	TRBJ2-2	CASSGNGGLIGELFF	TGTGCCAGCAGTGGGAACGGCGGATTGATCGGGGAGCTGTTTTTT
.	few	TRBV30	TRBJ1-5	CAWRHAGQPQHF	TGTGCCTGGAGGCATGCCGGTCAGCCCCAGCATTTT
TRBD1	few	TRBV28	TRBJ1-2	CASSFGQGMYYGYTF	TGTGCCAGCAGTTTCGGACAGGGGATGTACTATGGCTACACCTTC
.	few	TRBV15	TRBJ1-5	CATSRDNVEALAGPQHF	TGTGCCACCAGCAGAGATAATGTTGAGGCGCTCGCTGGGCCCCAGCATTTT
TRBD2	few	TRBV5-4	TRBJ2-1	CASSPGTSGYNEQFF	TGTGCCAGCAGCCCAGGGACTAGCGGATACAATGAGCAGTTCTTC
.	.	TRBV29-1	TRBJ1-2	CSAPQTGRGYTF	TGCAGCGCTCCTCAGACAGGACGGGGCTACACCTTC
TRBD2	few	TRBV9	TRBJ2-5	CASTSAGGVSETQYF	TGTGCCAGCACCTCAGCGGGAGGGGTGTCGGAGACCCAGTACTTC
.	.	TRBV18	TRBJ2-7	CASSPPGTFYEQYF	TGTGCCAGCTCACCACCGGGGACATTTTACGAGCAGTACTTC
.	.	TRBV7-2	TRBJ1-2	CASSPTPEYGYTF	TGTGCCAGCAGCCCGACTCCAGAGTATGGCTACACCTTC
.	.	TRBV19	TRBJ1-2	CASNDWAGGYTF	TGTGCCAGTAACGACTGGGCGGGCGGCTACACCTTC
.	.	TRBV6-6	TRBJ1-1	CASSYGRVTEAFF	TGTGCCAGCAGTTACGGTCGGGTCACTGAAGCTTTCTTT
TRBD2	.	TRBV5-4	TRBJ2-1	CASSSQTSGVYNEQFF	TGTGCCAGCAGCTCCCAAACTAGCGGGGTCTACAATGAGCAGTTCTTC
.	once	TRBV14	TRBJ1-1	CASSQVGGGNTEAFF	TGTGCCAGCAGCCAAGTGGGAGGGGGGAACACTGAAGCTTTCTTT
.	.	TRBV2	TRBJ1-5	CASSSTGRAQHF	TGTGCCAGCAGCTCGACAGGTCGGGCCCAGCATTTT